This T cell receptor (beta chain) comes out of a study of T-cell reconstitution after alpha-beta-depleted transplantation in children. This CDR3 contains 16 residues. V lost 2 bases and J lost 3, with 16 bases in between. The germline CDR1 and CDR2 sequences are SEHNR and FQNEAQ (reference sequence). Notes on this clonotype: Its antigen remains unknown.

Whole-study results and caveats: Reportedly, only several hundred clones from non-depleted graft cells drove alpha-beta T-cell counts at about two months. Some patients showed high day-60 TCRbeta diversity, which derived from surviving recipient T cells and thymic progenitors.

Using unique molecular identifiers, the investigators prepared the TCRbeta library. TCRdb reprocessed the PCR reads with MiXCR, giving one entry per CDR3 protein. Here the sample spans 500,000 to 600,000 distinct CDR3 sequences, over 25% being singletons. The gene calls are TRBV7-9 and TRBJ1-2, with D tentatively TRBD1 (6 bases). This specimen was PBMCs, taken before TCRalphabeta/CD19-depleted stem cell transplant. This sequence originates from a boy younger than two with Wiskott-Aldrich syndrome, due to receive a stem cell transplant. CDR3 in DNA: TGTGCCAGCAGCTTATTCGTTGGGGGCGGAGACTATGGCTACACCTTC. It codes for CASSLFVGGGDYGYTF.